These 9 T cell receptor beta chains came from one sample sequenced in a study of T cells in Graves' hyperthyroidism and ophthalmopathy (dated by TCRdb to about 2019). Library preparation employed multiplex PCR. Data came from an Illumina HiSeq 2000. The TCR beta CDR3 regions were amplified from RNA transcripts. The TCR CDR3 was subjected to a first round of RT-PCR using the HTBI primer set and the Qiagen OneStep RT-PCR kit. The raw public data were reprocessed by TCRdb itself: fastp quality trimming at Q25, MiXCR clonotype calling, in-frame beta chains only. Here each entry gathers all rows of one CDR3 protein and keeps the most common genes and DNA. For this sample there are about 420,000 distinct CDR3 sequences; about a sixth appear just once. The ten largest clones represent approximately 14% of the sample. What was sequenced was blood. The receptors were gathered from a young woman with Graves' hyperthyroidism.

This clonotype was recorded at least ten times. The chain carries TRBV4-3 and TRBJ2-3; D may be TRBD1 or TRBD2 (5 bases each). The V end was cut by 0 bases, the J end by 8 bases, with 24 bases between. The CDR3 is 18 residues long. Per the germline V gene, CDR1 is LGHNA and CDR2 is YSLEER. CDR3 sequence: CASSQDPGPRYQDGTQYF. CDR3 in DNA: TGCGCCAGCAGCCAAGATCCGGGACCCCGATACCAAGACGGTACGCAGTATTTT.

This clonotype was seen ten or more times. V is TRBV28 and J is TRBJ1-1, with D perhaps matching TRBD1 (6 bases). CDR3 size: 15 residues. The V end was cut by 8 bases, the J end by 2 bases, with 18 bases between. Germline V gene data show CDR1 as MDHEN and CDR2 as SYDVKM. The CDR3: CASVIRGGLNTEAFF. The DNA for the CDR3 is TGTGCCAGCGTAATCAGGGGAGGGTTAAACACTGAAGCTTTCTTT.

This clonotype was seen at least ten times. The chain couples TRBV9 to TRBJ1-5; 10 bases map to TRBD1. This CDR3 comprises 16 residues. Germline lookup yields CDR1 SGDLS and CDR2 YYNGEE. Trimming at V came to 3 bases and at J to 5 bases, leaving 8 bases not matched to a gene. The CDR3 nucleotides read TGTGCCAGCAGCGGTGGTTACGGGACAGGGGATCAGCCCCAGCATTTT. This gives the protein CASSGGYGTGDQPQHF.

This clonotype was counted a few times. The CDR3 loop reads CASSQGTGSVFETFF. DNA of the CDR3: TGCGCCAGCAGCCAAGGAACAGGCTCGGTCTTTGAGACTTTCTTT. This chain connects TRBV4-1 to TRBJ1-1, with D tentatively TRBD1 (5 bases). The germline V and J ends were trimmed by 1 base and 12 bases, with 21 bases remaining between them. The CDR3 spans 15 residues. CDR1 is MGHRA, CDR2 YSYEKL, per germline.

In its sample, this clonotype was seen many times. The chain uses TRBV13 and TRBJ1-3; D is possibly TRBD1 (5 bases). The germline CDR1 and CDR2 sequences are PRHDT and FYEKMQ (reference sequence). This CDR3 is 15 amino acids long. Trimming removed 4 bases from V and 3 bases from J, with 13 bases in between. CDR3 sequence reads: CASSYLGGNGNTIYF. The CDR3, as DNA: TGTGCCAGCAGCTACCTGGGGGGTAATGGAAACACCATATATTTT.

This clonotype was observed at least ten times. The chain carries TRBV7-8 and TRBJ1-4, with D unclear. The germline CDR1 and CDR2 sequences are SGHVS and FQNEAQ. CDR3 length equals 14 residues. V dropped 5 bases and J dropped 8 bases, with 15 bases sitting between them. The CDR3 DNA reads TGTGCCAGCAGCCGGACCCCCTCAGGAGAAAAACTGTTTTTT. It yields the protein CASSRTPSGEKLFF.

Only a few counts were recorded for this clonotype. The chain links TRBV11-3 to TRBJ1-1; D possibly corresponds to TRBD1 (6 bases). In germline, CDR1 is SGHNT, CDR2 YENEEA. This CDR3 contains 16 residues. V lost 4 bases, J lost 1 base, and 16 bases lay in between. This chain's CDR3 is CASSYGGGGRNTEAFF. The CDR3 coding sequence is TGTGCCAGCAGCTACGGGGGTGGGGGGCGGAACACTGAAGCTTTCTTT.

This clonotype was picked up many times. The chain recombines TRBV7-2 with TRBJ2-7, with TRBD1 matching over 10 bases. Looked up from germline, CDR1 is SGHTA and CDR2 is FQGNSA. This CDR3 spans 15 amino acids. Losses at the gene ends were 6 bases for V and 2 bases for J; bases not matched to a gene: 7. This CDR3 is CASRTRTGGTYEQYF. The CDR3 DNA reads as TGTGCCAGCAGAACAAGGACAGGGGGGACCTACGAGCAGTACTTC.

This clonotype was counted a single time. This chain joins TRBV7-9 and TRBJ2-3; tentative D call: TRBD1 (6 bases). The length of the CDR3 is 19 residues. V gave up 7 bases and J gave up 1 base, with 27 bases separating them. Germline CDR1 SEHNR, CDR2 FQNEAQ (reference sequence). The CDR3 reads CASTSHLGFTSGGTDTQYF. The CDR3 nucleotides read TGTGCCAGCACCTCGCATTTGGGGTTTACCTCAGGGGGCACAGATACGCAGTATTTT.